The 29 T cell receptor beta chains below come from one sample, sequenced in a study of blood T cell repertoires in COVID-19. Clones were read by immunoSEQ multiplex PCR, and TCRdb kept only the in-frame ones, dropping some. This table has more than 45,000 clones, roughly 87% appearing once. Sequenced material: peripheral blood. The origin of the receptors is a human donor with active COVID-19. The donor label of this sample is uncertain.

The V call is TRBV5-4, the J call TRBJ1-6; D remains unclear. The CDR3 runs 15 residues. The germline CDR1 and CDR2 sequences are SGHNT and YYREEE (reference sequence). The germline V and J ends were trimmed by 0 bases and 4 bases, with 8 bases remaining between them. The DNA for the CDR3 is TGTGCCAGCAGCTTGGGCGGACTTTATAATTCACCCCTCCACTTT. Its translation: CASSLGGLYNSPLHF.

The chain has TRBV2 and TRBJ1-5; no definite D call. The germline V and J ends were trimmed by 6 bases and 1 base, with 4 bases remaining between them. Looked up from germline, CDR1 is SNHLY and CDR2 is FYNNEI. This CDR3 region has 12 residues. The CDR3 DNA reads as TGTGCCAGCAGACAGAGCAATCAGCCCCAGCATTTT. Translating gives CASRQSNQPQHF.

J is TRBJ1-5 and V is TRBV3-1 (or the pseudogene TRBV3-2); TRBD1 might be the D (5 bases). CDR3 size: 16 residues. Germline V gene sequence: CDR1 LGHDT, CDR2 YNNKEL (reference sequence). Trimming removed 1 base at V and 6 bases at J, with 16 bases between. CDR3 sequence (DNA): TGTGCCAGCAGCCAAGGGTTGCGGGGGGGTGGTCAGCCCCAGCATTTT. This codes for CASSQGLRGGGQPQHF.

As concerns this clone: The germline gene is not matched at one end of the junction; a read error may be the cause. V is TRBV7-7 and J is TRBJ2-3; TRBD2 agrees at 9 bases. CDR1 is SSHAT, CDR2 FNYEAQ, per germline (reference sequence). The length of the CDR3 is 15 residues. The CDR3 here is CASSKIAGGTDTQYF. For the CDR3, the DNA is TGTGCTAGCAGTAAGATAGCGGGGGGCACAGATACGCAGTATTTT.

V is TRBV6-5 and J is TRBJ2-5; D gene uncertain. The CDR3 covers 11 residues. The germline V gene encodes CDR1 MNHEY and CDR2 SVGAGI. V dropped 10 bases and J dropped 2 bases, with 8 bases sitting between them. As DNA, the CDR3 is TGTGCCACTAACCCACAAGAGACCCAGTACTTC. Amino acids: CATNPQETQYF.

The chain uses TRBV24-1 and TRBJ2-1, with 8 bases lining up with TRBD2. This CDR3 is built from 17 residues. The V gene's germline CDR1 is KGHDR and CDR2 SFDVKD. V trimming: 3 bases; J trimming: 10 bases; junction bases outside the gene matches: 16. CDR3: CATSDNVGGGLRGEQFF. The DNA of the CDR3 is TGTGCCACCAGTGATAACGTCGGGGGGGGGCTCCGTGGGGAGCAGTTCTTC.

This chain connects TRBV5-1 to TRBJ1-1; 10 nucleotides align to TRBD1. With V trimmed by 0 bases and J by 2 bases, 1 base remained unmatched. Germline V gene sequence: CDR1 SGHRS, CDR2 YFSETQ. This CDR3 contains 15 residues. The CDR3 is CASSLGDRGNTEAFF. The CDR3 region has the DNA TGCGCCAGCAGCTTGGGGGACAGGGGAAACACTGAAGCTTTCTTT.

The rearrangement joins TRBV21-1 to TRBJ2-1; the table assigns TRBD2, which was not confirmed against the DNA. TRBV21-1 is classified as a pseudogene. The CDR3 covers 13 residues. DNA for the CDR3: TGTGCCAGCTGGGAGGGATACGACAATGAGCAGTTCTTC. Its protein product is CASWEGYDNEQFF.

The CDR3 region has the DNA TGTGCCAGCAGTCCCCGACAGGGGGCAGAGGAGCAGTACTTC. Its translation: CASSPRQGAEEQYF. This chain links TRBV6-6 with TRBJ2-7; TRBD1 matches at 10 bases. Trimming at V came to 5 bases and at J to 7 bases, leaving 8 bases not matched to a gene. This CDR3 comprises 14 residues. Germline V gene sequence: CDR1 MNHNY, CDR2 SVGAGI (reference sequence).

The chain couples TRBV19 to TRBJ2-7; perhaps TRBD2 as D (6 bases). Between the trimmed V and J ends, which lost 6 bases and 4 bases, there was a span of 22 bases. Looked up from germline, CDR1 is LNHDA and CDR2 is SQIVND (reference sequence). The CDR3 sequence is 16 residues long. CDR3 residues: CASSPGWREGQYEQYF. The CDR3 region has the DNA TGTGCCAGTAGCCCGGGGTGGAGGGAAGGGCAGTACGAGCAGTACTTC.

The rearrangement uses TRBV14 and TRBJ2-7; 9 bases align to TRBD1. The CDR3 contains 16 residues. Germline lookup yields CDR1 SGHDN and CDR2 FVKESK. V trimming: 3 bases; J trimming: 4 bases; junction bases outside the gene matches: 10. In nucleotides, the CDR3 is TGTGCCAGCAGCCAGTTTGGGACAGGGTCTCGGTACGAGCAGTACTTC. Its protein is CASSQFGTGSRYEQYF.

The chain uses TRBV3-1 (or the pseudogene TRBV3-2) and TRBJ2-5, with 12 bases fitting TRBD2. Germline assignment: CDR1 LGHDT and CDR2 YNNKEL (reference sequence). V shed 5 bases, J shed 2 bases, and the junction held 6 bases outside the gene matches. The CDR3 runs to 16 residues. The CDR3 is CASSYGLAGLQETQYF. The CDR3 bases are TGTGCCAGCAGCTATGGACTAGCGGGACTTCAAGAGACCCAGTACTTC.

The chain recombines TRBV3-1 (or the pseudogene TRBV3-2) with TRBJ1-6, with a tentative D call TRBD1 (6 bases). V gave up 8 bases and J gave up 7 bases, with 15 bases separating them. From germline, CDR1 is LGHDT and CDR2 YNNKEL (reference sequence). The CDR3 extends over 14 amino acids. The CDR3 DNA reads as TGTGCCAGCGCCCGGGGGGCGCGGAATTCACCCCTCCACTTT. It codes for CASARGARNSPLHF.

This clone came up once. V and J are TRBV7-5 and TRBJ2-7; the table's D call of TRBD1 was not tested on the DNA. TRBV7-5 represents a pseudogene. This CDR3 is 19 amino acids long. The CDR3 DNA follows: TGTGCCAGAAGCTCCCAGAGGGGGGGGACAGGGGGCTTCAGCTACGAGCAGTACTTC. This gives the protein CARSSQRGGTGGFSYEQYF.

J is TRBJ2-7 and V is TRBV5-4, with a possible D match to TRBD1 (6 bases). The CDR3 is 15 amino acids. The germline CDR1 and CDR2 sequences are SGHNT and YYREEE (reference sequence). Trimming removed 6 bases at V and 6 bases at J, with 22 bases between. CDR3 protein: CASTFGAGAHSEQYF. The CDR3 coding sequence is TGTGCCAGCACCTTTGGTGCAGGGGCTCACAGCGAGCAGTACTTC.

The CDR3 loop reads CASSLARGTQYF. CDR3 sequence (DNA): TGTGCCAGCAGCTTAGCTAGGGGGACCCAGTACTTC. This chain connects TRBV7-2 to TRBJ2-5, with a weak D call TRBD1 (5 bases). V was trimmed by 0 bases and J by 7 bases, leaving 6 bases between them. The CDR3 covers 12 residues. In germline, CDR1 is SGHTA, CDR2 FQGNSA.

The V and J genes are TRBV6-4 and TRBJ2-1; 8 nucleotides agree with TRBD1. CDR1 is MRHNA, CDR2 SNTAGT, per germline. Trimming took 4 bases from V and 7 from J; bases not matched to a gene: 6. The CDR3 consists of 14 residues. CDR3: CASSAETGGNEQFF. The DNA for the CDR3 is TGTGCCAGCAGTGCGGAAACAGGGGGAAATGAGCAGTTCTTC.

The rearrangement links TRBV10-3 to TRBJ2-3, with 8 bases fitting TRBD1. Germline CDR1 ENHRY, CDR2 SYGVKD. The CDR3 contains 14 residues. V was pared by 5 bases and J by 5 bases, with 6 bases of the junction left unmatched. This CDR3 reads CAISIGQGVDTQYF. CDR3 bases: TGTGCCATCAGTATCGGACAGGGTGTAGATACGCAGTATTTT.

The chain joins TRBV29-1 to TRBJ2-3; TRBD2 aligns across 7 bases. Germline V gene sequence: CDR1 SQVTM, CDR2 ANQGSEA. The CDR3 runs to 15 residues. Trimming took 5 bases from V and 4 from J; bases not matched to a gene: 12. The CDR3 DNA follows: TGCAGCGTTTTTATTCTCTCGGGGGGAGCAGATACGCAGTATTTT. This translates into CSVFILSGGADTQYF.

The V call is TRBV11-1, the J call TRBJ2-1; D is uncertain. The germline gives CDR1 SGHAT, CDR2 FQDESV (reference sequence). The germline V and J ends were trimmed by 3 bases and 0 bases, with 6 bases remaining between them. The CDR3 runs 14 residues. CDR3 protein: CASSFSSSYNEQFF. In DNA form, the CDR3 reads TGTGCCAGCAGCTTTAGTAGCTCCTACAATGAGCAGTTCTTC.

This chain uses TRBV18 with TRBJ1-2; D perhaps matches TRBD1 (5 bases). The V gene's germline CDR1 is KGHSH and CDR2 LQKENI. The CDR3 runs 14 residues. V was cut by 5 bases and J by 1 base, with 11 bases left in between. The CDR3 loop is CASSDVGDNYGYTF. In nucleotides, the CDR3 is TGTGCCAGCTCAGACGTAGGGGATAACTATGGCTACACCTTC.

The chain joins TRBV4-3 to TRBJ2-3; a possible D gene is TRBD2 (6 bases). Trimming took 2 bases from V and 0 from J, leaving 18 bases between them. The CDR3 runs 18 residues. Germline V gene data show CDR1 as LGHNA and CDR2 as YSLEER. The CDR3 is CASSQNPPGGTSTDTQYF. CDR3 DNA sequence: TGCGCCAGCAGCCAAAACCCCCCCGGGGGTACCAGCACAGATACGCAGTATTTT.

This chain links TRBV6-4 with TRBJ2-3; a weak D match, TRBD2 (6 bases). Germline-derived CDR1 and CDR2 are MRHNA and SNTAGT. CDR3 size: 14 residues. V was shortened by 3 bases and J by 4 bases, with 11 bases between the two germline ends. In DNA, the CDR3 is TGTGCCAGCAGTGAAGGCGGGGAGGCAGATACGCAGTATTTT. Its translation: CASSEGGEADTQYF.

A few counts support this clone. This chain connects TRBV7-2 to TRBJ2-7; D is unresolved. This CDR3 region has 15 residues. The V end lost 1 base, the J end lost 2 bases, and 12 bases lay between the germline ends. Germline CDR1 is SGHTA and CDR2 is FQGNSA. CDR3 DNA: TGTGCCAGCAGCTTAGGCCCAACTTTAACCTACGAGCAGTACTTC. Translating gives CASSLGPTLTYEQYF.

The genes are TRBV4-3 and TRBJ2-2; tentative D call: TRBD2 (5 bases). The CDR3 runs 16 residues. Deletions cut 2 bases from V and 6 bases from J, with 16 bases between. CDR1 and CDR2 (germline): LGHNA, YSLEER. The CDR3 region has the DNA TGCGCCAGCAGCCAAACATCAATTTCGGGGTCCGGGGAGCTGTTTTTT. It is translated as CASSQTSISGSGELFF.

The chain is built from TRBV5-1 and TRBJ1-1, with D unclear. The germline CDR1 and CDR2 sequences are SGHRS and YFSETQ. The CDR3 sequence is 16 residues long. Trimming cost V 0 bases and J 3 bases, with 15 bases left between them. The CDR3 loop is CASSLGTSTMDTEAFF. The DNA of the CDR3 is TGCGCCAGCAGCTTGGGGACTTCGACGATGGACACTGAAGCTTTCTTT. Based on the CDR3 plus reference TRBV5-1 and TRBJ1-1, the full variable domain is KAGVTQTPRYLIKTRGQQVTLSCSPISGHRSVSWYQQTPGQGLQFLFEYFSETQRNKGNFPGRFSGRQFSNSRSEMNVSTLELGDSALYLCASSLGTSTMDTEAFFGQGTRLTVV.

The J gene is TRBJ2-5, the V gene TRBV5-5; 7 nucleotides line up with TRBD2. The J segment lost 5 bases and the V segment lost 4 bases, leaving 8 bases of the junction unmatched. The germline V gene has CDR1 SGHKS and CDR2 YYEKEE (reference sequence). The CDR3 is 14 residues long. DNA for the CDR3: TGTGCCAGCAGCCCCGGAGGACTAGACGAGACCCAGTACTTC. This gives the protein CASSPGGLDETQYF. Together with reference TRBV5-5 and TRBJ2-5, the CDR3 gives the full variable domain: DAGVTQSPTHLIKTRGQQVTLRCSPISGHKSVSWYQQVLGQGPQFIFQYYEKEERGRGNFPDRFSARQFPNYSSELNVNALLLGDSALYLCASSPGGLDETQYFGPGTRLLVL.

The chain recombines TRBV14 with TRBJ1-2; TRBD1 might be the D (6 bases). Trimming removed 5 bases at V and 2 bases at J, with 9 bases between. The CDR3 has 13 amino acids. Per the germline V gene, CDR1 is SGHDN and CDR2 is FVKESK. CDR3 in amino acids: CASSWTENYGYTF. The CDR3 coding sequence is TGTGCCAGCAGCTGGACAGAAAACTATGGCTACACCTTC.

CDR3 in amino acids: CASSILDTAGAFF. Here the CDR3 DNA reads TGTGCCAGTAGTATTCTGGACACCGCTGGGGCTTTCTTT. The gene calls are TRBV19 and TRBJ1-1; D might be TRBD1 (5 bases). The V end lost 3 bases, the J end lost 11 bases, and 16 bases lay between the germline ends. The germline V gene has CDR1 LNHDA and CDR2 SQIVND (reference sequence). CDR3 length: 13 residues. Full variable domain (outside the CDR3, taken from reference TRBV19 and TRBJ1-1): DGGITQSPKYLFRKEGQNVTLSCEQNLNHDAMYWYRQDPGQGLRLIYYSQIVNDFQKGDIAEGYSVSREKKESFPLTVTSAQKNPTAFYLCASSILDTAGAFFGQGTRLTVV.